A single sample is the source of the 2 T cell receptor beta chains below, sequenced in a study of CD8 T cells in Susac syndrome. An input of about 0.45 to 1 ug of RNA was subjected to reverse transcription using random hexamers. In TCRdb, the immunoSEQ multiplex PCR reads were re-called with MiXCR into one record per CDR3 protein. Among approximately 150,000 distinct CDR3 sequences listed, roughly 94% were seen once. The sample taken for sequencing was CD4+ T cells from PBMCs. The receptors originated from a human donor in good health.

The chain recombines TRBV10-3 with TRBJ1-1, with TRBD1 as a possible D gene (5 bases). Germline V gene data show CDR1 as ENHRY and CDR2 as SYGVKD. The CDR3 length is 14 residues. The V end lost 0 bases, the J end lost 4 bases, and 9 bases lay between the germline ends. The CDR3 reads CAISESWDGTEAFF. Written as DNA, the CDR3 is TGTGCCATCAGTGAGTCTTGGGACGGCACTGAAGCTTTCTTT.

The gene calls are TRBV2 and TRBJ1-4; possible D gene TRBD1, 6 bases. V lost 6 bases and J lost 7, with 18 bases in between. The CDR3 loop spans 15 amino acids. The germline V gene has CDR1 SNHLY and CDR2 FYNNEI. As DNA, the CDR3 is TGTGCCAGCAGGGCTCTGGGGGGGCCCGGTGAAAAACTGTTTTTT. Its protein product is CASRALGGPGEKLFF.